This T cell receptor (beta chain) was recovered during a study of prognosis after radiotherapy for stage I lung cancer (dated by TCRdb to the early 2020s). Regarding the research as a whole: Between April 2018 and 2019, under 20 stage I NSCLC patients were enrolled in Nanjing, China. There were about 13 patients with newly diagnosed primary stage I lung tumors and a few patients with oligometastatic NSCLC after surgical resection of the primary tumor. Every patient was regarded as medically inoperable, because of comorbidities in around 12 cases and refusal of surgery in 6 or 7 cases. The cohort comprised roughly 13 men and about 6 women with a median age of roughly 74 years, ranging from 53 to 84 years. On tumor histology, approximately 12 patients had adenocarcinoma and more than five had squamous cell carcinoma. SBRT was delivered in 3 to 5 fractions with a biologically effective dose of at least 100 Gy, and image-guided IMRT or VMAT was used for delivery. SBRT was not combined with any concurrent therapy in any patient. Distant metastases were developed by four of the 19 patients after SBRT, at a median of 7 months, whereas no significant progression was observed in the other 15 patients. The study profiled peripheral blood TCR beta repertoires from stage I NSCLC patients before and after stereotactic body radiotherapy and related them to distant failure. A total of around 40 blood samples from approximately 19 patients were sequenced, with one sample obtained before and one obtained after SBRT for each patient. The full study reports these points: Post-SBRT Shannon entropy and its change from baseline were lower in patients who developed distant metastases; baseline Shannon entropy was not associated with metastases. Unique TCR clone counts fell after SBRT (median 10,088 before versus about 7,100 after; Wilcoxon paired P=0.011). TRBV and TRBJ usage frequencies reportedly differed by metastasis status, in two V genes at baseline and in roughly 9 V and two J genes after SBRT. Whether the expanded TCR clones were tumor-specific was not determined. The small cohort and short follow-up limited the study, so independent validation of the findings is needed. None of the reported P values were adjusted for multiple comparisons.

Two rounds of multiplex PCR were performed to amplify the TCR beta CDR3 region from genomic DNA. The first PCR round used primers specific to each TRBV and TRBJ gene, and the primer sequences were filed in Chinese patent CN105087789A. The second PCR round used universal primers. The Roche High Pure PCR Template Preparation Kit was used to extract genomic DNA from the frozen PBMCs. An Illumina HiSeq 3000 was used to sequence the libraries paired-end with 151 bp reads. The source study handled its data this way. CutAdapt was used to remove raw reads lacking the multiplex PCR primer sequences. Using PEAR, the high-quality paired reads were merged into contigs. By aligning each contig to reference sequences, MiXCR assigned the TRB V, D and J gene segments to that contig. CDR3 sequences were clustered by base quality and sequence similarity to remove sequencing errors. Diversity was calculated as Shannon entropy divided by the natural log of the number of productive TCR sequences. One minus Shannon entropy divided by the natural log of the number of unique clonotypes was used as the definition of clonality. Using the Youden index from ROC curves, the researchers picked the repertoire-metric cut-offs for progression-free survival, and all analyses were carried out in R 3.5.3. TCRdb passed the public sequencing reads through fastp at Q25 and MiXCR, retaining productive beta sequences. Entries that share a CDR3 protein sequence are merged under the most common genes and DNA. Clone size and V and J calls follow TCRdb, not the original study. This sample comprises approximately 26,000 distinct CDR3 sequences, about two fifths of them detected only once. 20% to 25% of the sample goes to the ten largest clones.

All patients had node-negative disease on CT and PET/CT, and none had a history of other malignancies or had previously received chemotherapy or radiotherapy. At each of the two time points, about 6.3 milliliters of peripheral venous blood were collected into EDTA tubes. Ficoll-Paque Plus density-gradient centrifugation was used to isolate PBMCs. Right after collection, samples were kept at -80 degrees C until analysis. From the cysteine up to the phenylalanine, the CDR3 has a length of 11 residues. The read is trimmed to its CDR3 DNA, 33 bases read in frame from base 1. The germline V gene (reference sequence) supplies CDR1 GTSNPN and CDR2 SVGIG. The germline ends are 8 bases apart after V is trimmed by 5 bases and J by 3 bases. This clonotype was observed at least ten times. The clone's antigen remains unknown. Per-nucleotide qualities are absent, and no much larger clonotype sits a single base away.

The receptor was derived from a donor over 45 with non-small cell lung cancer. Sequenced material: PBMCs, taken before or after stereotactic body radiation therapy (not recorded which). The V gene is TRBV30 and the J gene is TRBJ2-7; TRBD2 is a weak D gene call, 5 bases matching. CDR3 reads: CAWETNYEQYF. The nucleotide sequence reads TGTGCCTGGGAGACTAACTACGAGCAGTACTTC. The entire variable domain, with the stretches around the CDR3 drawn from the reference TRBV30 and TRBJ2-7 proteins, is SQTIHQWPATLVQPVGSPLSLECTVEGTSNPNLYWYRQAAGRGLQLLFYSVGIGQISSEVPQNLSASRPQDRQFILSSKKLLLSDSGFYLCAWETNYEQYFGPGTRLTVT.